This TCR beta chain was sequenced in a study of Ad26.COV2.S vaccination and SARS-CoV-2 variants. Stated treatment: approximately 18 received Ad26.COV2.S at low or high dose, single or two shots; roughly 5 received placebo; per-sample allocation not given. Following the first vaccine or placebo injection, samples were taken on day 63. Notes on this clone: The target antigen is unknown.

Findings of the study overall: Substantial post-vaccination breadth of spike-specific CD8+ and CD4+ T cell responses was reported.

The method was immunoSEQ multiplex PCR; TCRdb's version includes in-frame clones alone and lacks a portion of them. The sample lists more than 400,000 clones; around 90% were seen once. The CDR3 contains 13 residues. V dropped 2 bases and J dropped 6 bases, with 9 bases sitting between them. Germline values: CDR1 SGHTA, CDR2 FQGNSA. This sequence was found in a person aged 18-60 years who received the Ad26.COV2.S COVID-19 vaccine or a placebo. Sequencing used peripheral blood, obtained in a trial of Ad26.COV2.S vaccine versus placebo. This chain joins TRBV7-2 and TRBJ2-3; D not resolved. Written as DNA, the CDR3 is TGTGCCAGCAGCTTAATCAACCGTGATACGCAGTATTTT. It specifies CASSLINRDTQYF. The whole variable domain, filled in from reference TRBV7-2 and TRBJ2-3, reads GAGVSQSPSNKVTEKGKDVELRCDPISGHTALYWYRQSLGQGLEFLIYFQGNSAPDKSGLPSDRFSAERTGGSVSTLTIQRTQQEDSAVYLCASSLINRDTQYFGPGTRLTVL.